This T cell receptor beta chain was captured in a study of response to subunit inactivated influenza vaccine. TCRdb called the RT-PCR reads again in MiXCR, with one record for every CDR3 protein. The sample holds 400,000 to 650,000 distinct CDR3 sequences; about 7.2% are singletons and the top ten take 10% to 15%. For this clonotype: Its antigen is currently unknown.

Study results and caveats: Few additional T cells are recruited per seasonal influenza vaccination, authors suggested.

The receptor comes from a man between 50 and 75 years old who received an inactivated influenza vaccine. The input for sequencing was PBMCs from blood, taken roughly 24 months after vaccination.

CDR3 loop: CASSQSRSTLGEKLFF. CDR3 sequence (DNA): TGTGCCAGCAGCCAAAGCAGGTCGACCCTGGGAGAAAAACTGTTTTTT. The chain combines TRBV14 with TRBJ1-4; D gene uncertain. V was trimmed by 2 bases and J by 8 bases, leaving 18 bases between them. The CDR3 has 16 residues. Germline values: CDR1 SGHDN, CDR2 FVKESK.